These 3 T cell receptor beta chains were sequenced from one sample in a study of T-cell reconstitution after alpha-beta-depleted transplantation in children (dated by TCRdb to about 2016). Libraries were constructed by PCR. TCRdb records Illumina HiSeq 2500 as the sequencer. TCR libraries were prepared with molecular barcoding, using unique molecular identifiers to normalize TCRbeta repertoire quantification. TCRdb redid the processing of the public reads, applying fastp at Q25 and MiXCR, and retained in-frame beta chains. Identical CDR3 proteins give one entry, which carries the most common genes and DNA. For this sample the table gives some 220,000 distinct CDR3 sequences, of which 8% to 10% were detected only once. Together, the top ten hold about 6% of the sample. The sample was PBMCs from the stem cell graft donor, taken from the stem cell graft. These TCRs come from a human donor who donated a stem cell graft to a child with acute lymphoblastic leukemia.

There are a few counts of this clonotype. The CDR3 sequence: CASSYGTEGEQFF. CDR3 sequence (DNA): TGTGCCAGCTCCTATGGGACAGAGGGTGAGCAGTTCTTC. The chain is built from TRBV18 and TRBJ2-1; TRBD1 aligns across 7 bases. V shed 6 bases, J shed 9 bases, and the junction held 8 bases outside the gene matches. CDR3 length: 13 residues. Germline V lookup: CDR1 KGHSH, CDR2 LQKENI.

This clonotype was counted at least ten times. V and J are TRBV5-1 and TRBJ1-4; maybe TRBD1 (5 bases). Deletions cut 4 bases from V and 1 base from J, with 11 bases between. The germline V gene has CDR1 SGHRS and CDR2 YFSETQ. The CDR3 consists of 15 residues. CDR3 region: CASSPRDGTNEKLFF. The CDR3 region has the DNA TGCGCCAGCAGCCCAAGGGACGGAACTAATGAAAAACTGTTTTTT.

There are many counts of this clonotype. This chain uses TRBV7-8 with TRBJ2-7, with 9 nucleotides matching TRBD1. After removal of 3 bases from V and 3 bases from J, the junction contained 6 bases not matched to a gene. CDR1 and CDR2 from the germline V gene are SGHVS and FQNEAQ. This CDR3 has 15 residues. CDR3 protein: CASSFRTGDDYEQYF. CDR3 nucleotides: TGTGCCAGCAGCTTTCGGACAGGGGATGACTACGAGCAGTACTTC. Drawing the rest from reference TRBV7-8 and TRBJ2-7, the complete variable domain is GAGVSQSPRYKVAKRGQDVALRCDPISGHVSLFWYQQALGQGPEFLTYFQNEAQLDKSGLPSDRFFAERPEGSVSTLKIQRTQQEDSAVYLCASSFRTGDDYEQYFGPGTRLTVT.